This T cell receptor (beta chain) comes out of a study of shared clonotypes between healthy human individuals. Study outcomes and limitations: With few donors, the genetic and exposure-history diversity represented was limited.

As to this clone: Its specificity is unknown.

Here immunoSEQ multiplex PCR was the method, and the copy in TCRdb shows in-frame clones only, minus some. In the table there are 2 million to 3 million clones, roughly 93% of which are singletons. Looked up from germline, CDR1 is SGHTA and CDR2 is FQGNSA. Trimming shortened V by 5 bases and J by 5 bases, and 14 bases separated the two germline ends. CDR3 size: 14 residues. None of the donors, who were healthy HIV-negative adults, had recently had acute infections or vaccinations. The sequenced material came from naive CD4+ T cells from PBMCs. Subset in this sample: CD45RA+ positively selected. The TCR sequence derives from a man aged 18 to 29 in good health. Some clones in this sample may be carry-over from other donors' samples. The rearrangement links TRBV7-2 to TRBJ2-3; D may be TRBD2 (5 bases). The CDR3 loop is CASSASRAGDTQYF. CDR3 nucleotides: TGTGCCAGCAGCGCTAGCCGTGCGGGAGATACGCAGTATTTT.